The clone carrying this TCR beta chain has just one count. Its antigen is as yet unknown. These data are taken from a study of T cell responses to AZD1222 COVID-19 vaccine. Points from the study as a whole: Spike-specific TCR breadth and depth rose after two AZD1222 doses.

Trimming stripped 1 base from V and 0 bases from J, with 13 bases between. This CDR3 has 17 amino acids. Germline V gene data show CDR1 as MGHRA and CDR2 as YSYEKL. Measured with immunoSEQ multiplex PCR; TCRdb has only the in-frame clones, and not every one. Found here are roughly 120,000 clones, about 90% of them singletons; the top ten hold around a tenth. The sequence derives from an adult in good health. The chain employs TRBV4-1 and TRBJ1-5; D is uncertain. This material consisted of peripheral blood, taken on day 0 of AZD1222 vaccination. CDR3 DNA: TGCGCCAGCAGCCAAGTTGTGCAGACCTTTAGCAATCAGCCCCAGCATTTT. Translating it yields CASSQVVQTFSNQPQHF.